Listed below are T cell receptor beta chains from one sample, sequenced in a study of shared clonotypes between healthy human individuals. Clones were read by immunoSEQ multiplex PCR, and TCRdb kept only the in-frame ones, dropping some. Found here are about 2.1 million clones, roughly 95% of them singletons; the top ten hold around 1.8%. The sequenced sample was naive CD8+ T cells from PBMCs. The receptors originated from a man aged 18 to 29 in good health. Some clones in this sample may be carry-over from other donors' samples. The CDR3 runs from the conserved cysteine through the conserved F or W. Fields, in order: V gene, D gene, clone size, J gene, CDR3 DNA, CDR3 protein. D genes are given only for firm matches. Clone size is stated in some rows and not others, as once, few, many or a class when expanded.

TRBV19	-	-	TRBJ1-2	TGTGCCAGTAGTATCCCGAACTCTAACTATGGCTACACCTTC	CASSIPNSNYGYTF
TRBV4-3	TRBD2	-	TRBJ2-1	TGCGCCAGCAGACCCCAGACTAGCGGGAGGGGGAAAGAGCAGTTCTTC	CASRPQTSGRGKEQFF
TRBV5-5	TRBD1	-	TRBJ1-5	TGTGCCAGCAGCCCCGGACAGGGTGGGAGCAATCAGCCCCAGCATTTT	CASSPGQGGSNQPQHF
TRBV7-8	TRBD1	-	TRBJ2-7	TGTGCCAGCAGCTCCGGGACAGGGCCCTACGAGCAGTACTTC	CASSSGTGPYEQYF
TRBV19	TRBD2	-	TRBJ2-1	TGTGCCAGCATAGCGGGTTTGGGGCTTAATGAGCAGTTCTTC	CASIAGLGLNEQFF
TRBV5-1	TRBD2	-	TRBJ2-7	TGCGCCAGCAGCCCCGCCCAACTAGCGGGAGACTACGAGCAGTACTTC	CASSPAQLAGDYEQYF
TRBV7-8	-	-	TRBJ1-1	TGTGCCAGCAGCCCCGGGGTCGTTGAAGCTTTCTTT	CASSPGVVEAFF
TRBV5-1	-	-	TRBJ2-1	TGCGCCAGCAGCTTTAACAGGAATGAGCAGTTCTTC	CASSFNRNEQFF
TRBV11-2	-	-	TRBJ2-1	TGTGCCAGCAGCTCCGGGTCCTACAATGAGCAGTTCTTC	CASSSGSYNEQFF
TRBV6-5	TRBD2	-	TRBJ2-7	TGTGCCAGCAGCACCCACCGGGGGGCCTACGAGCAGTACTTC	CASSTHRGAYEQYF
TRBV5-1	TRBD1	once	TRBJ1-2	TGCGCCAGCAGCGTTAAACCGGGACAGGGGATTGAGAGCTATGGCTACACCTTC	CASSVKPGQGIESYGYTF
TRBV28	-	-	TRBJ2-7	TGTGCCAGCACTCCGCGAGACACGGGCGACGAGCAGTACTTC	CASTPRDTGDEQYF
TRBV14	-	-	TRBJ2-2	TGTGCCAGCAGCGCCTACCGGACCGGGGAGCTGTTTTTT	CASSAYRTGELFF
TRBV13	TRBD1	-	TRBJ1-1	TGTGCCAGCAGCCGGACAGGGGAGGGAACTGAAGCTTTCTTT	CASSRTGEGTEAFF
TRBV28	TRBD1	-	TRBJ1-4	TGTGCCAGCAGTCCCGGGACAGGGCGTGAAAAACTGTTTTTT	CASSPGTGREKLFF
TRBV13	-	-	TRBJ2-1	TGTGCCAGCAGCGCCAGACGGGGTGAGCAGTTCTTC	CASSARRGEQFF
TRBV28	TRBD2	-	TRBJ2-1	TGTGCCAGCAATCGTGAGCGGGAGAGGATCGATGAGCAGTTCTTC	CASNRERERIDEQFF
TRBV19	-	-	TRBJ2-5	TGTGCCAGTAGTATAGGACTTAAAGAGACCCAGTACTTC	CASSIGLKETQYF
TRBV7-8	-	-	TRBJ2-1	TGTGCCAGCAGCTTAGCCCCCCTAATCGACATGTCCTACAATGAGCAGTTCTTC	CASSLAPLIDMSYNEQFF
TRBV5-4	TRBD1	-	TRBJ2-7	TGTGCCAGCAGCCAGGGACAGGGAAAAATCGACGAGCAGTACTTC	CASSQGQGKIDEQYF
TRBV10-1	TRBD1	once	TRBJ2-7	TGCGCCAGCAGTGGGACAGGGTACCCCTACGAGCAGTACTTC	CASSGTGYPYEQYF
TRBV5-1	-	-	TRBJ2-7	TGCGCCAGCAGCTTGGACGCGGGCCGGTCCGAGCAGTACTTC	CASSLDAGRSEQYF
TRBV6-5	-	-	TRBJ1-4	TGTGCCAGCAGCCCGGGGAATACTCGTGAAAAACTGTTTTTT	CASSPGNTREKLFF
TRBV28	-	few	TRBJ1-1	TGTGCCAGCAGTACTCACCCATCCTTGAACACTGAAGCTTTCTTT	CASSTHPSLNTEAFF